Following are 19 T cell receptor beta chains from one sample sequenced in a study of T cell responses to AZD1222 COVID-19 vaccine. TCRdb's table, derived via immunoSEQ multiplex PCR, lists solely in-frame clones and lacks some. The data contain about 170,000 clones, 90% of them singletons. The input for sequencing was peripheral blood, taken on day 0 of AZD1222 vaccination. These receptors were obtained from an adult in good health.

The CDR3 spells CASSDLQDNLAKNIQYF. The CDR3 DNA follows: TGTGCCAGCAGTGACCTACAGGATAATCTAGCCAAAAACATTCAGTACTTC. V and J are TRBV6-2 or TRBV6-3 and TRBJ2-4, with D possibly being TRBD1 (5 bases). This CDR3 has 17 amino acids. Germline assignment: CDR1 MNHEY and CDR2 SVGEGT. V was shortened by 5 bases and J by 0 bases, with 17 bases between the two germline ends.

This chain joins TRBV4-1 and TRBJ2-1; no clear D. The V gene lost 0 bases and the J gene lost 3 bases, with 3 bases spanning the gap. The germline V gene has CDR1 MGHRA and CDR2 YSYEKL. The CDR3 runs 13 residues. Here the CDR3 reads CASSQESYNEQFF. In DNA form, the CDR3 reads TGCGCCAGCAGCCAAGAGAGCTACAATGAGCAGTTCTTC.

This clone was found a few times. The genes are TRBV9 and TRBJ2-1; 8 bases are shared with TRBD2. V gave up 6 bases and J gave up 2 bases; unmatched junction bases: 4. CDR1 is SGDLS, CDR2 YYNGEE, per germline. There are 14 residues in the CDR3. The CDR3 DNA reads TGTGCCAGCAATAACGGGGGGGCCTACAATGAGCAGTTCTTC. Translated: CASNNGGAYNEQFF.

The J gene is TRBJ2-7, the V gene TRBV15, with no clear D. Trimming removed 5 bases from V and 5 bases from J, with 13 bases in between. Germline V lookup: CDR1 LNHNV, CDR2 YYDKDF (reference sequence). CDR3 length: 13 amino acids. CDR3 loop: CATSPERRDEQYF. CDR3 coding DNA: TGTGCCACCAGCCCGGAGAGACGGGACGAGCAGTACTTC.

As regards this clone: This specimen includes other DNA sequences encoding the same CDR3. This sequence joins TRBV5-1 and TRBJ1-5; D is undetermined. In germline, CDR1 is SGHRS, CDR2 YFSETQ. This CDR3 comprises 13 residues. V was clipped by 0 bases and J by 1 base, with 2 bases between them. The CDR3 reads CASSLDSNQPQHF. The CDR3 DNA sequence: TGCGCCAGCAGCTTGGACAGCAATCAGCCCCAGCATTTT. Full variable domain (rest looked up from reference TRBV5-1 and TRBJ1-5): KAGVTQTPRYLIKTRGQQVTLSCSPISGHRSVSWYQQTPGQGLQFLFEYFSETQRNKGNFPGRFSGRQFSNSRSEMNVSTLELGDSALYLCASSLDSNQPQHFGDGTRLSIL.

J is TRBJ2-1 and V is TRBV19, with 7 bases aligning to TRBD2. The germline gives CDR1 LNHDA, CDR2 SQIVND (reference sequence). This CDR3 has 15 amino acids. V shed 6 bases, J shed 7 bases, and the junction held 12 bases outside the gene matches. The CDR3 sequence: CASSLDTGGTNEQFF. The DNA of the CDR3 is TGTGCCAGTAGCCTAGACACGGGGGGAACGAATGAGCAGTTCTTC.

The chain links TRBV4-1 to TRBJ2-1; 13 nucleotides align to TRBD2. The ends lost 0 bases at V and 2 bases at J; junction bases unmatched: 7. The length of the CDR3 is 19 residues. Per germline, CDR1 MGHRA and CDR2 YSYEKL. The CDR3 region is CASSQDWETSGGTYNEQFF. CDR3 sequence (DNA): TGCGCCAGCAGCCAAGATTGGGAGACTAGCGGGGGGACCTACAATGAGCAGTTCTTC.

The CDR3 DNA follows: TGCGCCAGCAGCTTGGAGGGGGCCCTCCTTGAAGCTTTCTTT. It translates to CASSLEGALLEAFF. The V call is TRBV5-1, the J call TRBJ1-1, with 7 nucleotides matching TRBD1. In germline, CDR1 is SGHRS, CDR2 YFSETQ. Trimming cost V 0 bases and J 7 bases; bases outside gene matches: 6. CDR3 length equals 14 residues. The full variable domain, in which reference TRBV5-1 and TRBJ1-1 provide the parts outside the CDR3, is KAGVTQTPRYLIKTRGQQVTLSCSPISGHRSVSWYQQTPGQGLQFLFEYFSETQRNKGNFPGRFSGRQFSNSRSEMNVSTLELGDSALYLCASSLEGALLEAFFGQGTRLTVV.

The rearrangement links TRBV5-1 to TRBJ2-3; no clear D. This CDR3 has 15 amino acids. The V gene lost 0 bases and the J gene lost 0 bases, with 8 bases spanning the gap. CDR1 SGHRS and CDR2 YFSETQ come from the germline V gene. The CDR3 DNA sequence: TGCGCCAGCAGCTTGGAGGAGCTAAGCACAGATACGCAGTATTTT. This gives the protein CASSLEELSTDTQYF.

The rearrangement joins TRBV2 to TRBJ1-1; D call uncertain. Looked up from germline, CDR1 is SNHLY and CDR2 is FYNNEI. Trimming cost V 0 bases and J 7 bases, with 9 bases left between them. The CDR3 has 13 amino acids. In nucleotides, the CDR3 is TGTGCCAGCAGTGAAGCAGGGTATAATGAAGCTTTCTTT. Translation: CASSEAGYNEAFF.

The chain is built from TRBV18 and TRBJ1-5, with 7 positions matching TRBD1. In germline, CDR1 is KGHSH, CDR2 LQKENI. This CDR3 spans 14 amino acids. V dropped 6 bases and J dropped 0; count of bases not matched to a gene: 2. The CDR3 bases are TGTGCCAGCTCCACAGGGGATAGCAATCAGCCCCAGCATTTT. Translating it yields CASSTGDSNQPQHF.

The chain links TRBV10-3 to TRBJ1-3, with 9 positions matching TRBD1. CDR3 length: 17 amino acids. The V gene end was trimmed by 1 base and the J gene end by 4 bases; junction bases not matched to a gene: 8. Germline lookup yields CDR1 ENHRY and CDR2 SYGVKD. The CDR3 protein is CAISEFPGQGSGNTIYF. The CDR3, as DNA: TGTGCCATCAGTGAGTTCCCGGGACAGGGATCCGGAAACACCATATATTTT.

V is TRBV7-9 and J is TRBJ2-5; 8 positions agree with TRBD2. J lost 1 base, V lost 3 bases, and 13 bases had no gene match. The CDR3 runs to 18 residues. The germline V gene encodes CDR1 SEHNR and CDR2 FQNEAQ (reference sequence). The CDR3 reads CASSFPQPGGAGQETQYF. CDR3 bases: TGTGCCAGCAGCTTCCCCCAACCGGGGGGGGCAGGCCAAGAGACCCAGTACTTC.

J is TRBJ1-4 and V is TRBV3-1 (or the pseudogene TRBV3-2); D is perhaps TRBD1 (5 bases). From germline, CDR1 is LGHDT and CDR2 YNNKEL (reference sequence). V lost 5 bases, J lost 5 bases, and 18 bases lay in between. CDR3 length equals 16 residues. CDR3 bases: TGTGCCAGCAGCGATTCCGGGGGGGGTACCAATGAAAAACTGTTTTTT. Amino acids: CASSDSGGGTNEKLFF.

The CDR3 loop is CASSYTRTSGGETQYF. The CDR3 DNA reads TGTGCCAGCAGTTACACCCGGACTAGCGGGGGGGAGACCCAGTACTTC. The chain combines TRBV6-5 with TRBJ2-5; TRBD2 matches 14 bases. CDR1 is MNHEY and CDR2 is SVGAGI in the germline V gene. This CDR3 comprises 16 residues. With 2 bases clipped from V and 5 bases from J, the junction kept 4 bases outside the gene matches.

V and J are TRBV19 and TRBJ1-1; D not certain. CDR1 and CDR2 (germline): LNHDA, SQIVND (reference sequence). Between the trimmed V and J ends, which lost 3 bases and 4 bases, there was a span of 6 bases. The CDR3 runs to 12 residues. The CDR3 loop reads CASSIRRTEAFF. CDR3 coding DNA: TGTGCCAGTAGTATTCGGCGCACTGAAGCTTTCTTT.

CDR3 DNA sequence: TGCAGCGTTCGTACAGGGGGTTTATCTGAGCAGTTCTTC. It yields the protein CSVRTGGLSEQFF. This chain links TRBV29-1 with TRBJ2-1; 8 positions agree with TRBD1. The V segment lost 5 bases and the J segment 9 bases; nucleotides outside the gene matches: 9. The CDR3 contains 13 residues. Germline-derived CDR1 and CDR2 are SQVTM and ANQGSEA.

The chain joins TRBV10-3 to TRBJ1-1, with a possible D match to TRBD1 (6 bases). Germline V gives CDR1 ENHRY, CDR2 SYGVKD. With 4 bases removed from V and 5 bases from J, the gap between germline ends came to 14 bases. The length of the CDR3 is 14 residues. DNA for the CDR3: TGTGCCATCAGTGCAAACAGGGATGGGACTGAAGCTTTCTTT. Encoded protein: CAISANRDGTEAFF.

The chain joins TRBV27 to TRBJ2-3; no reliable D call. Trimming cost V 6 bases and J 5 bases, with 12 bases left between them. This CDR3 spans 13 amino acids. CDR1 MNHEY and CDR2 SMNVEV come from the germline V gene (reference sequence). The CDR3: CASRPYVGDTQYF. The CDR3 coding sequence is TGTGCCAGCAGACCTTACGTTGGAGATACGCAGTATTTT.